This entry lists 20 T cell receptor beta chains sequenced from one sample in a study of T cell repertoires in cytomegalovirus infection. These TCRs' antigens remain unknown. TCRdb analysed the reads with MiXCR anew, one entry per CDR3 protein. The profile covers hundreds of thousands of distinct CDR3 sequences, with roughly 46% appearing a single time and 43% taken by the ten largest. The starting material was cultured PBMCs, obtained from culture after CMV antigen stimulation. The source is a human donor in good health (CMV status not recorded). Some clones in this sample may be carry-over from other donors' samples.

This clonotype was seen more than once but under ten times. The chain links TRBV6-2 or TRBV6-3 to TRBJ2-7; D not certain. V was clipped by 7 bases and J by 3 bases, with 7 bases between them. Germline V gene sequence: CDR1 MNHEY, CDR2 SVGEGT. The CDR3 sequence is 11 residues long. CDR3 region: CASTEVYEQYF. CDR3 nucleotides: TGTGCCAGCACCGAGGTCTACGAGCAGTACTTC.

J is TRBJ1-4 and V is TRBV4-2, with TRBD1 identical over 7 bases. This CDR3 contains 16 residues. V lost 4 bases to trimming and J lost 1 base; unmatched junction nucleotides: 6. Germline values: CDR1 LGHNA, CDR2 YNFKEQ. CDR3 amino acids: CASSLKGGRTNEKLFF. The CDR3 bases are TGTGCCAGCAGCCTTAAAGGGGGCAGAACTAATGAAAAACTGTTTTTT.

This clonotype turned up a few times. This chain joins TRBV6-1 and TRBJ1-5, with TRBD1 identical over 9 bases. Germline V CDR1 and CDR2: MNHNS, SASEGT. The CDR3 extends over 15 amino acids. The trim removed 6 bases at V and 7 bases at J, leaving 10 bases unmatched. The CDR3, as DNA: TGTGCCAGCAGGGTAATACAGGGGGCGCGGCAGCCCCAGCATTTT. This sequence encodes CASRVIQGARQPQHF.

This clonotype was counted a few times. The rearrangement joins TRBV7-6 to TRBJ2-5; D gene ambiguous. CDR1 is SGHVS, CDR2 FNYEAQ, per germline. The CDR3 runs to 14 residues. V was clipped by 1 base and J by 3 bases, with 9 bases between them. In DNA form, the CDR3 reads TGTGCCAGCAGCTTAGGGTCTGGGGAAGAGACCCAGTACTTC. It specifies CASSLGSGEETQYF.

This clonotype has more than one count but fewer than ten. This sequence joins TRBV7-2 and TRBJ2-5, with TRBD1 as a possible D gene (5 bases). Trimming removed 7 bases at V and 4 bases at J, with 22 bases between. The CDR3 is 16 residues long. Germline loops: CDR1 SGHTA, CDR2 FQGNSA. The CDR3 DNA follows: TGTGCCAGCACCCCTGGCACGGGCAGGGTGAGAGAGACCCAGTACTTC. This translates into CASTPGTGRVRETQYF.

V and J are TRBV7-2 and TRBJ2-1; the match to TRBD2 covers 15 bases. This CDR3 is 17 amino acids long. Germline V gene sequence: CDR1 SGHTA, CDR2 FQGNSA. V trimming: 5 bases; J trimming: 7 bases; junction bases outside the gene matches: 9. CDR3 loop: CASSQGLAGGPGNEQFF. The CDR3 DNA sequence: TGTGCCAGCAGCCAAGGACTAGCGGGAGGGCCGGGGAATGAGCAGTTCTTC. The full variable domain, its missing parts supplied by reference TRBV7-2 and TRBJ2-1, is GAGVSQSPSNKVTEKGKDVELRCDPISGHTALYWYRQSLGQGLEFLIYFQGNSAPDKSGLPSDRFSAERTGGSVSTLTIQRTQQEDSAVYLCASSQGLAGGPGNEQFFGPGTRLTVL.

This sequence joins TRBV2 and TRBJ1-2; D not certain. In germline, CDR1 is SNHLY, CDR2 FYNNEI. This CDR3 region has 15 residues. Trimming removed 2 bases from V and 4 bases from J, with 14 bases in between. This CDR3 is CASSELRVQFYGYTF. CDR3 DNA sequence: TGTGCCAGCAGTGAATTACGTGTCCAGTTCTATGGCTACACCTTC.

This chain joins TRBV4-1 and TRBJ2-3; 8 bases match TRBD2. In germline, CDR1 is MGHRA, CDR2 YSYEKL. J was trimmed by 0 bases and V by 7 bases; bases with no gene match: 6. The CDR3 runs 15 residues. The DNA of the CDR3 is TGCGCCAGCAAAACGGGAGGGTTGAGCACAGATACGCAGTATTTT. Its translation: CASKTGGLSTDTQYF.

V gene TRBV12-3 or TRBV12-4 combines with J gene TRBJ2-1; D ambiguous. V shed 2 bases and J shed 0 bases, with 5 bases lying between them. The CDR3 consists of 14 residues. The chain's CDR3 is CASSLLNSYNEQFF. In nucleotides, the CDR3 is TGTGCCAGCAGTTTATTGAACTCCTACAATGAGCAGTTCTTC.

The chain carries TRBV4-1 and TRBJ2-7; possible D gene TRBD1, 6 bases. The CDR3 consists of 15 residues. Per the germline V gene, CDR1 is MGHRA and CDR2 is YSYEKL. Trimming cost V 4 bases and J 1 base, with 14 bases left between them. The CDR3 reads CASSPSGQPSYEQYF. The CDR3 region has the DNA TGCGCCAGCAGCCCATCCGGACAGCCATCCTACGAGCAGTACTTC.

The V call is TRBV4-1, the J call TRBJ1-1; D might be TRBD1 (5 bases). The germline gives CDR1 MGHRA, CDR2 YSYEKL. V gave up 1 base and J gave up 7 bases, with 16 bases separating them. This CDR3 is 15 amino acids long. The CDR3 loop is CASSQAFQGWFEAFF. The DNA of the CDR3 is TGCGCCAGCAGCCAAGCATTTCAGGGATGGTTTGAAGCTTTCTTT.

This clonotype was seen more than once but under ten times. CDR3 in amino acids: CASSSLGQGFYEQYF. The CDR3 DNA sequence: TGTGCCAGCAGCTCCTTGGGACAGGGATTCTACGAGCAGTACTTC. This chain joins TRBV7-2 and TRBJ2-7; TRBD1 aligns across 9 bases. With V trimmed by 4 bases and J by 3 bases, 7 bases remained unmatched. In germline, CDR1 is SGHTA, CDR2 FQGNSA. This CDR3 contains 15 residues. Combining the CDR3 with reference TRBV7-2 and TRBJ2-7 gives the whole variable domain GAGVSQSPSNKVTEKGKDVELRCDPISGHTALYWYRQSLGQGLEFLIYFQGNSAPDKSGLPSDRFSAERTGGSVSTLTIQRTQQEDSAVYLCASSSLGQGFYEQYFGPGTRLTVT.

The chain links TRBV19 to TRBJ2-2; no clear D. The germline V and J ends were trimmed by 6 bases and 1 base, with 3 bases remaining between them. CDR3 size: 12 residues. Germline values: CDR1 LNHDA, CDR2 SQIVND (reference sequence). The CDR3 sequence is CASRKNTGELFF. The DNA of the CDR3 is TGTGCCAGTAGAAAGAACACCGGGGAGCTGTTTTTT.

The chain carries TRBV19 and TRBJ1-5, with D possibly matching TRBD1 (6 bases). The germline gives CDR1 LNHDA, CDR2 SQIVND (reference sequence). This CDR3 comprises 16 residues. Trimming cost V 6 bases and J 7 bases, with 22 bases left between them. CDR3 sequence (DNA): TGTGCCAGTAGGAAGGACAGTTTGCTTATAGGCCAGCCCCAGCATTTT. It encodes CASRKDSLLIGQPQHF.

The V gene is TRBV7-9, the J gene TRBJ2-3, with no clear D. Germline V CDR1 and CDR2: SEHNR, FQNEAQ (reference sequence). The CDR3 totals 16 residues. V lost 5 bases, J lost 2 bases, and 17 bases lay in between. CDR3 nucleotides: TGTGCCAGCAGCAATCTGGGTGAGGCCCTCACAGATACGCAGTATTTT. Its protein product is CASSNLGEALTDTQYF.

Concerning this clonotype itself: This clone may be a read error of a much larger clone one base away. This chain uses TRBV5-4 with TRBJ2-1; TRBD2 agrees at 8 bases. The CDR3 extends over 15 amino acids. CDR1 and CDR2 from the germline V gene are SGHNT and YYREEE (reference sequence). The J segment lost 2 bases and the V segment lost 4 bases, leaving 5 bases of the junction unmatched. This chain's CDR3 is CASSPAGGAYNEQFF. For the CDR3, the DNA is TGTGCCAGCAGCCCCGCGGGGGGAGCCTACAATGAGCAGTTCTTC. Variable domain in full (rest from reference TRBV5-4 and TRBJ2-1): ETGVTQSPTHLIKTRGQQVTLRCSSQSGHNTVSWYQQALGQGPQFIFQYYREEENGRGNFPPRFSGLQFPNYSSELNVNALELDDSALYLCASSPAGGAYNEQFFGPGTRLTVL.

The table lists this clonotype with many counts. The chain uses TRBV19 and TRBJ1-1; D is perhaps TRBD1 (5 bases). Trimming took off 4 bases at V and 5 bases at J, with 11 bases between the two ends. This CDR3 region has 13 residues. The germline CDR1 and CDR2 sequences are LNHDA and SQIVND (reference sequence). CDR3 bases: TGTGCCAGTAGTACGTCTAAGGGGACTGAAGCTTTCTTT. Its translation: CASSTSKGTEAFF.

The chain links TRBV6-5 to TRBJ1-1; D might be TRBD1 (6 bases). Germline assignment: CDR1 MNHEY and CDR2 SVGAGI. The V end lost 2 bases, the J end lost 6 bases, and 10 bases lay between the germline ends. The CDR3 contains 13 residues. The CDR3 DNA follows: TGTGCCAGCAGTTACCCAGGGGCGCCTGAAGCTTTCTTT. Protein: CASSYPGAPEAFF.

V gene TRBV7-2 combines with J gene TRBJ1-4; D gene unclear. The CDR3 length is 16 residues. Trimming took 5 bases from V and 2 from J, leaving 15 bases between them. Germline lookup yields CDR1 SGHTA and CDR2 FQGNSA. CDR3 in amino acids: CASSPFPPVTNEKLFF. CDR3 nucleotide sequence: TGTGCCAGCAGCCCTTTCCCGCCCGTTACTAATGAAAAACTGTTTTTT.

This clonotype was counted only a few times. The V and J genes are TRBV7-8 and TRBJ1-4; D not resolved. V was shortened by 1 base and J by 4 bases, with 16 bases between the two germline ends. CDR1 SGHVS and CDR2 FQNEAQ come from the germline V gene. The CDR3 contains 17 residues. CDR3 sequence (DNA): TGTGCCAGCAGCTTAGGGCCCCTTGTCGCCCGTAATGAAAAACTGTTTTTT. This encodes CASSLGPLVARNEKLFF.